This T cell receptor beta chain is drawn from a study of blood T cell repertoires in COVID-19. Study information: From T cells, B-cell-depleted T cells, or PBMCs came the material, which was cDNA or gDNA.

Per the authors' pipeline: Reference gene primer amplification yielded estimated nucleated cell counts. The table came from immunoSEQ multiplex PCR; TCRdb's copy has only in-frame clones and leaves some out. V and J calls and clone size are copied from that table; D and trimming were computed from the DNA. The data contain 150,000 or so clones, over 80% of them singletons. V lost 6 bases to trimming and J lost 2 bases; unmatched junction nucleotides: 6. CDR1 and CDR2 from the germline V gene are LNHDA and SQIVND (reference sequence). This CDR3 is 15 amino acids long. This clone was seen once. The chain carries TRBV19 and TRBJ1-5, with TRBD1 matching over 8 bases. The source of this sequence is a man in his thirties or forties with COVID-19, enrolled during active disease. The sample consisted of peripheral blood. Here the CDR3 reads CASRVDREGNQPQHF. The DNA for the CDR3 is TGTGCCAGTAGGGTGGACAGGGAGGGCAATCAGCCCCAGCATTTT.